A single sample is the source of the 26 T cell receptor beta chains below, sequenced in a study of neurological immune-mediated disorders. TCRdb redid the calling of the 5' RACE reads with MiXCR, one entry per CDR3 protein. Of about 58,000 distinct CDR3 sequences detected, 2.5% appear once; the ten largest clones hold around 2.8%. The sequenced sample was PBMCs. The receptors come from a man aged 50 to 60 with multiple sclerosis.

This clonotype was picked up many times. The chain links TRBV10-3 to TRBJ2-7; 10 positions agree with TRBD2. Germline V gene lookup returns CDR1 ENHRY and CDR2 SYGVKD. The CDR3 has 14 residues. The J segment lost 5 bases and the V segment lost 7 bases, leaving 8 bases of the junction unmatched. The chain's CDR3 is CAIKQAGGLDEQYF. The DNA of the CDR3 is TGTGCCATCAAACAAGCGGGGGGGCTGGACGAGCAGTACTTC.

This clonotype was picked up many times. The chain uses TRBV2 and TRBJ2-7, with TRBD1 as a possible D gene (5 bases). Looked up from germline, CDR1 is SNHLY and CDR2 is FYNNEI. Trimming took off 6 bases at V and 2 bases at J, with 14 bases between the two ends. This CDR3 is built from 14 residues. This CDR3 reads CASSSIRVPYEQYF. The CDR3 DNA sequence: TGTGCCAGCAGCTCAATCAGGGTTCCCTACGAGCAGTACTTC.

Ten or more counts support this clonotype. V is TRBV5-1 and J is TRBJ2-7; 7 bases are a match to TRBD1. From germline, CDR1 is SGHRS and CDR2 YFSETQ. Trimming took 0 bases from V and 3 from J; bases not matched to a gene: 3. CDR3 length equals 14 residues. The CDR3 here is CASSLVGQDYEQYF. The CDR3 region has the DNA TGCGCCAGCAGCTTGGTCGGACAGGACTACGAGCAGTACTTC.

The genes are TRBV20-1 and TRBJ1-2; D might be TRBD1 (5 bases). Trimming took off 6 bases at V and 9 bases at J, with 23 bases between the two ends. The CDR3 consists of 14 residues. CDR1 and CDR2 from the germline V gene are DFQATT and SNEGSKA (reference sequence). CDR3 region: CSAGTPGPQTSYTF. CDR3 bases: TGCAGTGCAGGAACGCCGGGGCCTCAGACAAGCTACACCTTC.

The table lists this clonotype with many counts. Written as DNA, the CDR3 is TGCGCCAGCAGCCCTACCGGGACTAGCGGGGGGGGGACTTACAATGAGCAGTTCTTC. Protein: CASSPTGTSGGGTYNEQFF. V is TRBV4-1 and J is TRBJ2-1, with 16 bases that match TRBD2. Germline V lookup: CDR1 MGHRA, CDR2 YSYEKL. The CDR3 is 19 residues long. After removal of 4 bases from V and 4 bases from J, the junction contained 10 bases not matched to a gene.

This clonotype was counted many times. The CDR3 DNA reads as TGCGCCAGCAGCTTGGACAGGTTTAGGCTGACGAGGGAGACCCAGTACTTC. Translation gives CASSLDRFRLTRETQYF. This chain links TRBV5-1 with TRBJ2-5; D might be TRBD1 (5 bases). Germline lookup yields CDR1 SGHRS and CDR2 YFSETQ. Deletions cut 0 bases from V and 5 bases from J, with 20 bases between. This CDR3 region has 17 residues.

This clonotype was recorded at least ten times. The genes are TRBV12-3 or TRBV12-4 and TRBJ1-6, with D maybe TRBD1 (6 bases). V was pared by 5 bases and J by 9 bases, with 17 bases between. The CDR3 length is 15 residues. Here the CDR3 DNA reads TGTGCCAGCAGTCTACAGGGAAGTTTCAGTTCACCCCTCCACTTT. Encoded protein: CASSLQGSFSSPLHF.

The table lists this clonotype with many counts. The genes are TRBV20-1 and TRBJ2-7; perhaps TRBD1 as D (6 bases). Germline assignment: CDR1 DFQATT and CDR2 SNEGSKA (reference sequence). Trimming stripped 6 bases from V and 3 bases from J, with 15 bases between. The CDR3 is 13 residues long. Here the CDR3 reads CSAVTGRGYEQYF. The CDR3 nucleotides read TGCAGTGCCGTGACAGGTAGAGGCTACGAGCAGTACTTC.

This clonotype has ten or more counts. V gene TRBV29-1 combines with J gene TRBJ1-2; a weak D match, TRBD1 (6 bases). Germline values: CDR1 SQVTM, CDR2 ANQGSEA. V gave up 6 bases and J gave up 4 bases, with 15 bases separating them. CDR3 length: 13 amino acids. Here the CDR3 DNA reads TGCAGCGTAAGACAGGACTTAAGCTATGGCTACACCTTC. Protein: CSVRQDLSYGYTF.

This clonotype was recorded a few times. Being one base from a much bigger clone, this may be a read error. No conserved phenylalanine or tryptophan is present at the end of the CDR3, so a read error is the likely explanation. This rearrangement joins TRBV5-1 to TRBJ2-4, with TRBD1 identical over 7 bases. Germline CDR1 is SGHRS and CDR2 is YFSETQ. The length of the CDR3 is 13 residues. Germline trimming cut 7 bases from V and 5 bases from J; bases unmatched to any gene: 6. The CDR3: CASSGTDQNIQYC. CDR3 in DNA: TGCGCCAGCTCCGGGACAGATCAAAACATTCAGTACTGC.

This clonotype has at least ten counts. The CDR3 sequence is CASSYVLGMNTEAFF. In DNA form, the CDR3 reads TGTGCCAGCAGTTACGTTCTGGGCATGAACACTGAAGCTTTCTTT. This chain connects TRBV6-6 to TRBJ1-1, with D unclear. The CDR3 consists of 15 residues. The germline V gene has CDR1 MNHNY and CDR2 SVGAGI (reference sequence). V dropped 2 bases and J dropped 0 bases, with 10 bases sitting between them.

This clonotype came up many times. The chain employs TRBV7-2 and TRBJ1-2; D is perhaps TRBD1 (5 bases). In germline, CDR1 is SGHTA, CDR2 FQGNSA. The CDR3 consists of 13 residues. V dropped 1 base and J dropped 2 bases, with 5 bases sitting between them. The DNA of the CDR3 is TGTGCCAGCAGCTTAGAGGGGAACTATGGCTACACCTTC. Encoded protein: CASSLEGNYGYTF.

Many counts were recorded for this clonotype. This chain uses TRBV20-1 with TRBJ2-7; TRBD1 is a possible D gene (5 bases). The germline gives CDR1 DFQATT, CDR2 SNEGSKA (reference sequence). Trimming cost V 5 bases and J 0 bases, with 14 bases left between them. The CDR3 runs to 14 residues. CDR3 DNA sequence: TGCAGTGCTGGTCACAGGCGAACCTCCTACGAGCAGTACTTC. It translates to CSAGHRRTSYEQYF.

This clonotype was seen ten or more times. CDR3 DNA: TGTGCCAGCAGTTACGATCAAGTCTATGGCTACACCTTC. Translated, it gives CASSYDQVYGYTF. This chain links TRBV6-2 or TRBV6-3 with TRBJ1-2; D ambiguous. Trimming cost V 2 bases and J 4 bases, with 8 bases left between them. This CDR3 is built from 13 residues. Germline CDR1 is MNHEY and CDR2 is SVGEGT.

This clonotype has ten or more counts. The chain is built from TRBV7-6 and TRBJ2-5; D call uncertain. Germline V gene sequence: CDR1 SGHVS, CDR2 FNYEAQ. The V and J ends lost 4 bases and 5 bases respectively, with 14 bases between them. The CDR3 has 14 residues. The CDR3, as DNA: TGTGCCAGCAGCTCCGCGGCTCTTGCGGAGACCCAGTACTTC. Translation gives CASSSAALAETQYF.

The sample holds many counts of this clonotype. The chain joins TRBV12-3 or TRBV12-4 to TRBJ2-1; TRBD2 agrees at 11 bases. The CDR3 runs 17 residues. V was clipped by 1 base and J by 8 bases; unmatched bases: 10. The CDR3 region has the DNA TGTGCCAGCAGTTTAGGTTTCCTAGCGGGGGGTCCTCATGAGCAGTTCTTC. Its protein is CASSLGFLAGGPHEQFF.

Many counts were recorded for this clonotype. CDR3 DNA: TGTGCCAGCAGCTTGGAAGGGGAGCCGATCTTCTACAATGAGCAGTTCTTC. It encodes CASSLEGEPIFYNEQFF. The genes are TRBV11-2 and TRBJ2-1; D possibly matches TRBD1 or TRBD2 (5 bases each). Between the trimmed V and J ends, which lost 3 bases and 3 bases, there was a span of 18 bases. The germline CDR1 and CDR2 sequences are SGHAT and FQNNGV. CDR3 length: 17 amino acids.

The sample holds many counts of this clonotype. The CDR3 DNA is TGCGCCAGCAGCTCCAGCCGGGGGGTTAATGAAAAACTGTTTTTT. This sequence encodes CASSSSRGVNEKLFF. The rearrangement joins TRBV5-1 to TRBJ1-4; tentative D call: TRBD1 (5 bases). V shed 3 bases and J shed 4 bases, with 13 bases lying between them. The CDR3 runs 15 residues. Germline CDR1 is SGHRS and CDR2 is YFSETQ.

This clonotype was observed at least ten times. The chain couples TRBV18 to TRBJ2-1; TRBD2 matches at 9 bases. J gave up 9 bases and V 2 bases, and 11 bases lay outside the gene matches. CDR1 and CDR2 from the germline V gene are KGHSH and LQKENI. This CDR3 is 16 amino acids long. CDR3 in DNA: TGTGCCAGCTCACCAACGGGCGGGGGGGCCGGGAGTGAGCAGTTCTTC. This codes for CASSPTGGGAGSEQFF.

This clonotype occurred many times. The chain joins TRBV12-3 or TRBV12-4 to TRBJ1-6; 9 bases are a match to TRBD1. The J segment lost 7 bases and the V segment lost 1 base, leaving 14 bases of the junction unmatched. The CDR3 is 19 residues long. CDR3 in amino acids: CASSLGVGLGQGINSPLHF. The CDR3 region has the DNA TGTGCCAGCAGTTTAGGAGTTGGGTTGGGACAGGGTATCAATTCACCCCTCCACTTT.

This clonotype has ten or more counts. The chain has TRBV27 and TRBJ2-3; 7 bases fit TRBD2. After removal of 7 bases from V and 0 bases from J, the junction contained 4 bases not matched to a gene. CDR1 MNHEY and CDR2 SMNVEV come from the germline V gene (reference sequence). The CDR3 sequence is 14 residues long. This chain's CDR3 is CASKWRGSTDTQYF. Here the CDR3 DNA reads TGTGCCAGCAAGTGGCGGGGGAGCACAGATACGCAGTATTTT.

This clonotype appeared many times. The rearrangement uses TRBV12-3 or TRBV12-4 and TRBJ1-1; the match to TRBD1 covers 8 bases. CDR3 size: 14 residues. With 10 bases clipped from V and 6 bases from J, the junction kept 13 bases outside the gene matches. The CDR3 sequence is CAITGGTARSEAFF. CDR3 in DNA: TGTGCCATCACAGGGGGAACGGCTCGCTCTGAAGCTTTCTTT.

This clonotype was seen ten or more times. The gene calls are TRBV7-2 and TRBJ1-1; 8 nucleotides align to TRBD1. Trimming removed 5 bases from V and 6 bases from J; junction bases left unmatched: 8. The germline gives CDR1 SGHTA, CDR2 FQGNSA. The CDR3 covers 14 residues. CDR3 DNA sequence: TGTGCCAGCAGCGACGACAGGGGATGGTCTGAAGCTTTCTTT. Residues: CASSDDRGWSEAFF.

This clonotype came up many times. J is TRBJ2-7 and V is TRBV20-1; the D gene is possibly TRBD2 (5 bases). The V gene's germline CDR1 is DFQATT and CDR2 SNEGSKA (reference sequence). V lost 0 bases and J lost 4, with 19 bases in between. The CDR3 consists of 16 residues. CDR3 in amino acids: CSARDPSRGLSYEQYF. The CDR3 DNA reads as TGCAGTGCTAGAGATCCAAGTAGAGGGCTTTCGTACGAGCAGTACTTC.

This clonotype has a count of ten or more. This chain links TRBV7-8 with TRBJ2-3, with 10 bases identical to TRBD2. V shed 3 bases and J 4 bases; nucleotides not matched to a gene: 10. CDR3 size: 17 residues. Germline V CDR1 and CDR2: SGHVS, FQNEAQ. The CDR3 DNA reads TGTGCCAGCAGCTTCCCTCTAGCGGGGGAGGCCCCAGATACGCAGTATTTT. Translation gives CASSFPLAGEAPDTQYF.

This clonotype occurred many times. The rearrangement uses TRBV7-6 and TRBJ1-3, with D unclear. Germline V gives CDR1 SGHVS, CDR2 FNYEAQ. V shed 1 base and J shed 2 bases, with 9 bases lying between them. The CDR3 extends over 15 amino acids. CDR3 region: CASSLDSAPGNTIYF. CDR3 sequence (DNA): TGTGCCAGCAGCTTAGACAGTGCCCCTGGAAACACCATATATTTT.